This entry lists 22 T cell receptor beta chains sequenced from one sample in a study of quantifying T cell responses using KT2 cells. Turning to the study itself: RNA was reverse transcribed with TCR alpha and beta constant-region primers.

The cDNA 3' end received a ligated oligonucleotide with a UMI. The first PCR ran 3 to 5 cycles with an equimolar RC1.1 and RC1.2 beta primer mix. TCRdb re-called the UMI-ligation and nested PCR reads through MiXCR, storing one row per CDR3 protein. The sample comprises tens of thousands of distinct CDR3 sequences, roughly 11% of which are singletons, and 10% rests with the top ten. Sequencing was carried out using PBMCs spiked with cells of the T cell clone KT2. These receptors were collected from a human donor.

The chain carries TRBV6-2 or TRBV6-3 and TRBJ2-1; D uncertain. Germline loops: CDR1 MNHEY, CDR2 SVGEGT. Trimming cost V 7 bases and J 2 bases, with 6 bases left between them. The CDR3 consists of 12 residues. CDR3 region: CASTKPYNEQFF. In DNA form, the CDR3 reads TGTGCCAGCACGAAGCCCTACAATGAGCAGTTCTTC.

The genes are TRBV7-9 and TRBJ1-2; D not certain. V shed 1 base and J shed 8 bases, with 8 bases lying between them. Germline V lookup: CDR1 SEHNR, CDR2 FQNEAQ (reference sequence). This CDR3 is 12 amino acids long. CDR3 region: CASSLEVYGYTF. CDR3 DNA sequence: TGTGCCAGCAGCTTAGAGGTTTACGGCTACACCTTC.

The CDR3 protein is CSGDRDRGISQYF. As DNA, the CDR3 is TGCAGCGGCGATAGGGACAGGGGAATCTCGCAGTATTTT. This sequence joins TRBV29-1 and TRBJ2-3, with TRBD1 identical over 10 bases. The V segment lost 7 bases and the J segment 10 bases; nucleotides outside the gene matches: 11. The germline CDR1 and CDR2 sequences are SQVTM and ANQGSEA. The CDR3 length is 13 residues.

This rearrangement joins TRBV20-1 to TRBJ1-2; D is undetermined. V lost 0 bases to trimming and J lost 4 bases, with 9 bases between them. The CDR3 spans 13 residues. The germline V gene has CDR1 DFQATT and CDR2 SNEGSKA (reference sequence). CDR3: CSARDRSVYGYTF. Here the CDR3 DNA reads TGCAGTGCTAGAGATCGGTCTGTCTATGGCTACACCTTC.

The chain has TRBV18 and TRBJ2-3; D gene unclear. V shed 8 bases and J shed 3 bases, with 12 bases lying between them. Germline CDR1 reads KGHSH; CDR2 reads LQKENI. The length of the CDR3 is 13 residues. CDR3 region: CASRSQRTDTQYF. In DNA, the CDR3 is TGTGCCAGCAGGTCACAGAGGACAGATACGCAGTATTTT.

The chain has TRBV7-8 and TRBJ2-5; 8 bases are shared with TRBD2. Trimming removed 1 base from V and 5 bases from J; junction bases left unmatched: 9. CDR3 size: 16 residues. Germline V gene data show CDR1 as SGHVS and CDR2 as FQNEAQ. CDR3 protein: CASSLVPAGVSETQYF. The CDR3 region has the DNA TGTGCCAGCAGCTTAGTGCCAGCGGGAGTAAGCGAGACCCAGTACTTC.

This clonotype came up many times. The chain carries TRBV29-1 and TRBJ1-1; D is unresolved. Germline CDR1 and CDR2: SQVTM and ANQGSEA. V lost 5 bases to trimming and J lost 6 bases, with 13 bases between them. The CDR3 totals 12 residues. DNA for the CDR3: TGCAGCGTTACTCCTTCGGGCCCTGAAGCTTTCTTT. It is translated as CSVTPSGPEAFF.

This clonotype came up many times. The chain carries TRBV7-2 and TRBJ2-1; TRBD2 matches at 8 bases. This CDR3 is 17 amino acids long. The V gene end was trimmed by 1 base and the J gene end by 4 bases; junction bases not matched to a gene: 9. Per the germline V gene, CDR1 is SGHTA and CDR2 is FQGNSA. CDR3 in amino acids: CASSLVGRASGYNEQFF. The CDR3 bases are TGTGCCAGCAGCTTAGTTGGTAGGGCTAGCGGGTACAATGAGCAGTTCTTC.

The J gene is TRBJ2-2, the V gene TRBV5-8; 11 positions match TRBD2. Unmatched junction bases numbered 4, after V lost 2 bases and J lost 1 base. The CDR3 spans 17 residues. In germline, CDR1 is SGHTS, CDR2 YDEGEE. This chain's CDR3 is CASSFPTSGVNTGELFF. DNA of the CDR3: TGTGCCAGCAGCTTTCCGACTAGCGGGGTGAACACCGGGGAGCTGTTTTTT.

This clonotype was seen only a few times. The chain is built from TRBV7-9 and TRBJ2-7; perhaps TRBD1 as D (5 bases). CDR1 and CDR2 from the germline V gene are SEHNR and FQNEAQ (reference sequence). Trimming cost V 0 bases and J 3 bases, with 9 bases left between them. This CDR3 is 14 amino acids long. The CDR3 loop reads CASSLAGPVYEQYF. Here the CDR3 DNA reads TGTGCCAGCAGCTTAGCGGGGCCAGTCTACGAGCAGTACTTC.

This clonotype was picked up a small number of times. DNA for the CDR3: TGTGCCAGCAGTTTTCGAGTAACTAATGAAAAACTGTTTTTT. It is translated as CASSFRVTNEKLFF. The chain joins TRBV12-3 or TRBV12-4 to TRBJ1-4; no clear D gene. The CDR3 sequence is 14 residues long. Trimming stripped 3 bases from V and 1 base from J, with 6 bases between.

The rearrangement joins TRBV11-1 to TRBJ2-1, with D perhaps TRBD2 (6 bases). V lost 10 bases and J 2 bases, leaving 12 bases between the germline ends. The CDR3 has 13 amino acids. Germline loops: CDR1 SGHAT, CDR2 FQDESV (reference sequence). CDR3 nucleotides: TGTGCCACCGCTAGCGACACCTACAATGAGCAGTTCTTC. This translates into CATASDTYNEQFF.

This clonotype was found many times. The rearrangement links TRBV9 to TRBJ1-6, with D uncertain. Trimming shortened V by 0 bases and J by 9 bases, and 10 bases separated the two germline ends. Per the germline V gene, CDR1 is SGDLS and CDR2 is YYNGEE. This CDR3 contains 14 residues. The CDR3 is CASSVVEGASPLHF. The CDR3 bases are TGTGCCAGCAGCGTAGTTGAGGGAGCTTCACCCCTCCACTTT.

The CDR3 reads CASSSRTSGILAEQFF. CDR3 DNA: TGTGCCAGCAGCTCGAGGACTAGCGGGATACTTGCTGAGCAGTTCTTC. This chain connects TRBV13 to TRBJ2-1, with TRBD2 identical over 12 bases. V lost 4 bases to trimming and J lost 9 bases; unmatched junction nucleotides: 10. Germline loops: CDR1 PRHDT, CDR2 FYEKMQ (reference sequence). The CDR3 covers 16 residues. The whole variable domain, filled in from reference TRBV13 and TRBJ2-1, reads AAGVIQSPRHLIKEKRETATLKCYPIPRHDTVYWYQQGPGQDPQFLISFYEKMQSDKGSIPDRFSAQQFSDYHSELNMSSLELGDSALYFCASSSRTSGILAEQFFGPGTRLTVL.

This chain links TRBV15 with TRBJ1-1; D is ambiguous. The CDR3 is 13 amino acids. V dropped 0 bases and J dropped 10 bases, with 12 bases sitting between them. The germline gives CDR1 LNHNV, CDR2 YYDKDF (reference sequence). CDR3 bases: TGTGCCACCAGCAGAGATGAAAGGGCCGGAGCTTTCTTT. This encodes CATSRDERAGAFF.

The chain carries TRBV7-8 and TRBJ2-3, with 10 positions matching TRBD2. J was trimmed by 5 bases and V by 5 bases; bases with no gene match: 13. The CDR3 covers 17 residues. The V gene's germline CDR1 is SGHVS and CDR2 FQNEAQ. The CDR3 bases are TGTGCCAGCAGCCGGCCGGGAGCGGGGGGGCGCGTAGATACGCAGTATTTT. This translates into CASSRPGAGGRVDTQYF.

This clonotype was counted between two and nine times. V is TRBV5-1 and J is TRBJ2-7; 11 bases are shared with TRBD2. The junction had 4 bases not matched to a gene; V was cut back by 2 bases and J by 0 bases. Looked up from germline, CDR1 is SGHRS and CDR2 is YFSETQ. The length of the CDR3 is 16 residues. CDR3 in DNA: TGCGCCAGCAGCTTCCGACTAGCGGGGAACTCCTACGAGCAGTACTTC. The encoded protein is CASSFRLAGNSYEQYF.

This clonotype has a handful of counts. The V gene is TRBV20-1, the J gene TRBJ1-1; 8 bases agree with TRBD1. The V segment lost 2 bases and the J segment 3 bases; nucleotides outside the gene matches: 5. CDR1 is DFQATT, CDR2 SNEGSKA, per germline (reference sequence). CDR3 length: 14 amino acids. The DNA of the CDR3 is TGCAGTGCTAGATCCAGGGGGCACGACACTGAAGCTTTCTTT. Its protein is CSARSRGHDTEAFF.

CDR3 bases: TGCAGTGCTAGGACAGGGGGCGTGAGCACTGAAGCTTTCTTT. Encoded protein: CSARTGGVSTEAFF. The V call is TRBV20-1, the J call TRBJ1-1; 10 positions agree with TRBD1. The CDR3 consists of 14 residues. CDR1 is DFQATT, CDR2 SNEGSKA, per germline (reference sequence). The V and J ends lost 3 bases and 4 bases, in that order; junction bases with no gene match: 5.

Of note for this clonotype: A much larger clone differs by one base, so this may be a read error. This sequence joins TRBV20-1 and TRBJ2-3, with TRBD2 matching over 8 bases. Germline-derived CDR1 and CDR2 are DFQATT and SNEGSKA (reference sequence). The CDR3 spans 20 residues. The CDR3 DNA is TGCAGTGATAGAGTTGGGGCTAGCGGGTTTCGCCTTCCTAGCACAGATACGCAGTATTTT. Its translation is CSDRVGASGFRLPSTDTQYF.

This chain joins TRBV6-1 and TRBJ1-4, with 7 bases that match TRBD1. There are 13 residues in the CDR3. With V trimmed by 5 bases and J by 6 bases, 3 bases remained unmatched. Germline CDR1 reads MNHNS; CDR2 reads SASEGT. In nucleotides, the CDR3 is TGTGCCAGCAGTAATGACAGGGATGAAAAACTGTTTTTT. It translates to CASSNDRDEKLFF.

Many counts were recorded for this clonotype. This chain connects TRBV5-6 to TRBJ1-1; tentatively, D is TRBD1 (5 bases). V was pared by 1 base and J by 3 bases, with 13 bases between. This CDR3 spans 15 amino acids. CDR1 SGHDT and CDR2 YYEEEE come from the germline V gene. The CDR3, as DNA: TGTGCCAGCAGCTTGCTGGCAGGGAAGGACACTGAAGCTTTCTTT. Translated: CASSLLAGKDTEAFF.